The 10 T cell receptor beta chains below were found in one sample sequenced in a study of regulatory T cells in long-lasting Graves disease listed by TCRdb under 2021. The protocol used for the library was multiplex PCR. For sequencing, an Illumina HiSeq 4000 was employed. CDR3 regions were amplified by Arm-PCR with iRepertoire HTBI primers to construct TCR beta libraries. TCRdb's own reprocessing of the public reads used fastp at Q25 and MiXCR and kept productive beta chains. Entries that share a CDR3 protein sequence are merged under the most common genes and DNA. The sample contains roughly 490,000 distinct CDR3 sequences, 22% of them found a single time. In total, the top ten clones hold around 13% of the sample. The time point label, as the study defines it: persistent/refractory GD, antithyroid drugs over 5 years with positive TRAb. For both TCR sequencing and RNA sequencing, RNA was extracted from PBMCs using TRIzol.

Sequencing used peripheral blood mononuclear cells (PBMCs), obtained when the disease was refractory, from a patient treated with antithyroid drugs. The origin of the receptors is a female donor with Graves disease.

This clonotype was recorded a few times. The chain is built from TRBV2 and TRBJ2-2; 12 bases map to TRBD1. The J segment lost 4 bases and the V segment lost 6 bases, leaving 3 bases of the junction unmatched. Germline values: CDR1 SNHLY, CDR2 FYNNEI. This CDR3 comprises 15 residues. CDR3 coding DNA: TGTGCCAGCAGGGGACAGGGGGCAGGCACCGGGGAGCTGTTTTTT. The encoded protein is CASRGQGAGTGELFF.

This chain links TRBV5-1 with TRBJ2-5; maybe TRBD1 (6 bases). The CDR3 length is 11 residues. Germline-derived CDR1 and CDR2 are SGHRS and YFSETQ. Between the trimmed V and J ends, which lost 6 bases and 4 bases, there was a span of 7 bases. As DNA, the CDR3 is TGCGCCAGCACAGGGGTAGAGACCCAGTACTTC. As protein: CASTGVETQYF.

The V call is TRBV6-1, the J call TRBJ1-3; perhaps TRBD1 as D (5 bases). Germline V gene lookup returns CDR1 MNHNS and CDR2 SASEGT. CDR3 length: 14 amino acids. Trimming left V 5 bases short and J 2 bases short, with 10 bases between. The CDR3 sequence: CASSMTAPGNTIYF. DNA of the CDR3: TGTGCCAGCAGTATGACAGCCCCTGGAAACACCATATATTTT.

This chain joins TRBV9 and TRBJ1-2; TRBD1 might be the D (5 bases). CDR1 SGDLS and CDR2 YYNGEE come from the germline V gene. This CDR3 region has 13 residues. Trimming cost V 10 bases and J 8 bases, with 21 bases left between them. CDR3 amino acids: CACPGSRGGGYTF. In DNA form, the CDR3 reads TGTGCCTGCCCAGGGTCAAGGGGAGGGGGCTACACCTTC.

This clonotype has at least ten counts. The chain combines TRBV11-2 with TRBJ2-2, with D possibly TRBD1 on 6 matching bases. The CDR3 has 15 residues. Trimming took 3 bases from V and 4 from J, leaving 12 bases between them. The germline gives CDR1 SGHAT, CDR2 FQNNGV. CDR3 coding DNA: TGTGCCAGCAGCTTGGGTCAGGGGAGCACCGGGGAGCTGTTTTTT. Residues: CASSLGQGSTGELFF.

The V gene is TRBV4-3, the J gene TRBJ1-5; unclear D gene. From germline, CDR1 is LGHNA and CDR2 YSLEER. The CDR3 contains 14 residues. Trimming took off 0 bases at V and 5 bases at J, with 8 bases between the two ends. In nucleotides, the CDR3 is TGCGCCAGCAGCCAAGAGGCGGGATATCAGCCCCAGCATTTT. This gives the protein CASSQEAGYQPQHF.

The table lists this clonotype with many counts. The chain joins TRBV28 to TRBJ2-7, with TRBD2 matching over 7 bases. This CDR3 has 17 amino acids. Germline CDR1 and CDR2: MDHEN and SYDVKM. Trimming removed 7 bases from V and 8 bases from J; junction bases left unmatched: 23. CDR3 nucleotide sequence: TGTGCCAGCAAAGCTGAAGGGCGGGGGACCTTCCCTTGGAAGCAGTACTTC. Amino acids: CASKAEGRGTFPWKQYF.

This clonotype was counted between two and nine times. V is TRBV20-1 and J is TRBJ1-2; TRBD1 matches 8 bases. Germline CDR1 and CDR2: DFQATT and SNEGSKA (reference sequence). This CDR3 has 13 amino acids. The junction had 3 bases not matched to a gene; V was cut back by 1 base and J by 5 bases. CDR3 nucleotide sequence: TGCAGTGCTAGAGGGCAGGGGGCTTATGGCTACACCTTC. It encodes CSARGQGAYGYTF.

The chain carries TRBV5-1 and TRBJ2-5; 7 bases map to TRBD2. The DNA end is more similar to TRBJ2-1, so the J call may be wrong. CDR1 and CDR2 (germline): SGHRS, YFSETQ. The CDR3 has 14 residues. CDR3 region: CASSLGLAANEQFF. For the CDR3, the DNA is TGCGCCAGCAGCTTGGGACTAGCCGCCAATGAGCAGTTCTTC.

The rearrangement joins TRBV3-1 to TRBJ2-3; 10 bases map to TRBD2. The V and J ends lost 4 bases and 1 base, in that order; junction bases with no gene match: 8. The CDR3 covers 17 residues. The germline V gene encodes CDR1 LGHDT and CDR2 YNNKEL (reference sequence). CDR3: CASSRRPGTSGTDTQYF. CDR3 in DNA: TGTGCCAGCAGCCGCCGACCCGGGACTAGCGGCACAGATACGCAGTATTTT.